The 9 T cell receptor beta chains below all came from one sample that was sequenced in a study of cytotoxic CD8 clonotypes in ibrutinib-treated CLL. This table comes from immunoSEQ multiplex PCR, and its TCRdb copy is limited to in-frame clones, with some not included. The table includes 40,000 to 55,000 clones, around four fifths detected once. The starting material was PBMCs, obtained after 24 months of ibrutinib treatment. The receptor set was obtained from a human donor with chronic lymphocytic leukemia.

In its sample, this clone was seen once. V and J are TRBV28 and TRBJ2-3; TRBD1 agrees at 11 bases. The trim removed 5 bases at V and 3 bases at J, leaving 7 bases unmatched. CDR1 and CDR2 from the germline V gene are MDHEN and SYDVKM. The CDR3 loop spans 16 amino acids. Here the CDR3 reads CASSPRTGGKTDTQYF. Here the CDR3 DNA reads TGTGCCAGCAGTCCAAGGACAGGGGGCAAAACAGATACGCAGTATTTT.

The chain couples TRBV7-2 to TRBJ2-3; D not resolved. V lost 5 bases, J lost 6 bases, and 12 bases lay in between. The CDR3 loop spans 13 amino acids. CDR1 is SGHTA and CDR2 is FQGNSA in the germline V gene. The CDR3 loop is CASSAALGDTQYF. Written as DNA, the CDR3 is TGTGCCAGCAGCGCGGCTCTGGGCGATACGCAGTATTTT.

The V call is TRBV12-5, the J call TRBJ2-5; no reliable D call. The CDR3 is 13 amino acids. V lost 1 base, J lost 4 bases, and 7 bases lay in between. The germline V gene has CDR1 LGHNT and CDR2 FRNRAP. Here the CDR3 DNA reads TGTGCTAGTGGTTTGGGCCAAGGAGAGACCCAGTACTTC. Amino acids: CASGLGQGETQYF.

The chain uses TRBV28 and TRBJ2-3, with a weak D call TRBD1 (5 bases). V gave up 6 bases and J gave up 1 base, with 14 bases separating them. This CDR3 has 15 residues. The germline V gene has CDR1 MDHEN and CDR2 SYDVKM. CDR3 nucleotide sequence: TGTGCCAGCAGAGGCAGGGCCCACGGCACAGATACGCAGTATTTT. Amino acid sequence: CASRGRAHGTDTQYF. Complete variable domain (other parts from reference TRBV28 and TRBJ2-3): DVKVTQSSRYLVKRTGEKVFLECVQDMDHENMFWYRQDPGLGLRLIYFSYDVKMKEKGDIPEGYSVSREKKERFSLILESASTNQTSMYLCASRGRAHGTDTQYFGPGTRLTVL.

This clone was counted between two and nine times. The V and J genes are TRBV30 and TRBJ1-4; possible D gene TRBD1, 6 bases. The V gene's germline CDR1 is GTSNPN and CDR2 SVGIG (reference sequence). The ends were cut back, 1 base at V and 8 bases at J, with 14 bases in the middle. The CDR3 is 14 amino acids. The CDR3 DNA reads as TGTGCCTGGAGTGAGCTCCCGGGGGGCGAAAAACTGTTTTTT. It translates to CAWSELPGGEKLFF.

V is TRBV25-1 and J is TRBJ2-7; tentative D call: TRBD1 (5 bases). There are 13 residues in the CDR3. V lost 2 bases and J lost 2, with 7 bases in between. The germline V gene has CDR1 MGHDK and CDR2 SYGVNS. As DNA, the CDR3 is TGTGCCAGCAGTGAAACAGGAACCTACGAGCAGTACTTC. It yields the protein CASSETGTYEQYF.

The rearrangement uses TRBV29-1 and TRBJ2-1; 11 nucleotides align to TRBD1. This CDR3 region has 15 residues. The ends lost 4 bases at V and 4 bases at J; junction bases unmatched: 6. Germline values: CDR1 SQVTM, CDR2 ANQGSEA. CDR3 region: CSVVGTGGSYNEQFF. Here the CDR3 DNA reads TGCAGCGTTGTGGGGACAGGGGGATCTTACAATGAGCAGTTCTTC.

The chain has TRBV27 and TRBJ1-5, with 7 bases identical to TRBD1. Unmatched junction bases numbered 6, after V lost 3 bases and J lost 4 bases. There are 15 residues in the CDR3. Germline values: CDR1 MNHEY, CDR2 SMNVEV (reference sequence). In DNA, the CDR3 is TGTGCCAGCAGTTTTCAGGGGGGGAAGAATCAGCCCCAGCATTTT. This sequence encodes CASSFQGGKNQPQHF.

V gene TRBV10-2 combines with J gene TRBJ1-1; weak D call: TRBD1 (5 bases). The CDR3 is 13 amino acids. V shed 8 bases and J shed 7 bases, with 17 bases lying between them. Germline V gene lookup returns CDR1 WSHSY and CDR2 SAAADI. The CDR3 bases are TGCGCCAGCTGGGGGGGTCCTGAGGGTGAAGCTTTCTTT. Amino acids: CASWGGPEGEAFF.